This T cell receptor beta chain is from a study of CD8+CD57+ T cells in acquired aplastic anemia. Researchers used genomic DNA as the template to profile TCR beta VDJ and CDR3. TCRdb processed the reads anew with MiXCR; each CDR3 protein has one entry. The sample holds about 110,000 distinct CDR3 sequences, approximately 48% seen once. The CDR3 extends over 15 amino acids. Looked up from germline, CDR1 is SNHLY and CDR2 is FYNNEI. The V segment lost 6 bases and the J segment 8 bases; nucleotides outside the gene matches: 7. This receptor was identified in a human donor in good health, serving as a control. Sequencing used sorted CD4+, CD8+, or CD8+CD57+ T cells (not recorded which) from PBMCs. The chain joins TRBV2 to TRBJ1-6, with 10 bases matching TRBD1. CDR3 sequence: CASSGQGGGHSPLHF. As DNA, the CDR3 is TGTGCCAGCAGCGGACAGGGGGGCGGTCATTCACCCCTCCACTTT.